A single sample is the source of the 19 T cell receptor beta chains below, sequenced in a study of PD-1 blockade in classical Hodgkin lymphoma. Generated by immunoSEQ multiplex PCR, the TCRdb table keeps only in-frame clones and is missing some. The data show approximately 100,000 clones, nearly 85% seen once. Time point denoted: cycle 4 day 1 (C4D1), after around six weeks of nivolumab. The patients all showed relapse after autologous stem cell transplantation, while their brentuximab vedotin exposure varied. The sequencing used peripheral blood mononuclear cells (PBMCs), collected before the fourth cycle of nivolumab. These receptor sequences come from a human donor with classical Hodgkin lymphoma.

This clone was seen once. V is TRBV6-1 and J is TRBJ1-5; unclear D gene. Germline CDR1 is MNHNS and CDR2 is SASEGT. V dropped 2 bases and J dropped 6 bases, with 14 bases sitting between them. CDR3 size: 15 residues. The CDR3 region has the DNA TGTGCCAGCAGTGAACTAGGCGGGGTAGGTCAGCCCCAGCATTTT. Protein sequence: CASSELGGVGQPQHF.

V and J are TRBV7-2 and TRBJ2-1; 15 bases align to TRBD2. Germline loops: CDR1 SGHTA, CDR2 FQGNSA. V lost 1 base and J lost 8; bases outside the gene matches: 6. CDR3 size: 17 residues. The CDR3 sequence is CASSLVGLAGGWDEQFF. CDR3 nucleotides: TGTGCCAGCAGCTTAGTGGGACTAGCGGGAGGCTGGGATGAGCAGTTCTTC.

This clone was seen only a few times. The chain links TRBV19 to TRBJ1-5, with 7 positions matching TRBD1. The V gene's germline CDR1 is LNHDA and CDR2 SQIVND (reference sequence). Trimming at V came to 6 bases and at J to 0 bases, leaving 14 bases not matched to a gene. The CDR3 runs to 18 residues. Here the CDR3 reads CASSRQGRIAGSNQPQHF. The CDR3, as DNA: TGTGCCAGTAGCCGACAGGGACGGATAGCGGGTAGCAATCAGCCCCAGCATTTT.

The chain joins TRBV5-1 to TRBJ1-3; no clear D gene. V gave up 0 bases and J gave up 1 base, with 14 bases separating them. The CDR3 consists of 17 residues. Looked up from germline, CDR1 is SGHRS and CDR2 is YFSETQ. CDR3 nucleotide sequence: TGCGCCAGCAGCTTGGACGGGCGTGGCACGTCTGGAAACACCATATATTTT. Amino acid sequence: CASSLDGRGTSGNTIYF. The full variable domain, its missing parts supplied by reference TRBV5-1 and TRBJ1-3, is KAGVTQTPRYLIKTRGQQVTLSCSPISGHRSVSWYQQTPGQGLQFLFEYFSETQRNKGNFPGRFSGRQFSNSRSEMNVSTLELGDSALYLCASSLDGRGTSGNTIYFGEGSWLTVV.

The chain carries TRBV2 and TRBJ1-5, with 9 positions matching TRBD1. CDR1 SNHLY and CDR2 FYNNEI come from the germline V gene. This CDR3 has 14 residues. The ends lost 6 bases at V and 7 bases at J; junction bases unmatched: 7. CDR3 in amino acids: CASSFRQGGQPQHF. In DNA form, the CDR3 reads TGTGCCAGCAGCTTCCGACAGGGGGGACAGCCCCAGCATTTT.

The chain combines TRBV27 with TRBJ2-2; D gene unclear. Trimming left V 2 bases short and J 0 bases short, with 4 bases between. Germline V gene data show CDR1 as MNHEY and CDR2 as SMNVEV (reference sequence). The CDR3 runs 14 residues. CDR3 DNA sequence: TGTGCCAGCAGTTTAAGCCCGAACACCGGGGAGCTGTTTTTT. This translates into CASSLSPNTGELFF.

The chain is built from TRBV5-4 and TRBJ2-5; a weak D match, TRBD1 (6 bases). Germline lookup yields CDR1 SGHNT and CDR2 YYREEE (reference sequence). This CDR3 is built from 14 residues. The ends were cut back, 4 bases at V and 1 base at J, with 11 bases in the middle. This chain's CDR3 is CASSPTGVQETQYF. The CDR3 DNA follows: TGTGCCAGCAGCCCGACAGGAGTCCAAGAGACCCAGTACTTC.

This chain links TRBV19 with TRBJ1-1, with unresolved D. V lost 7 bases and J lost 1, with 19 bases in between. Germline V gene data show CDR1 as LNHDA and CDR2 as SQIVND (reference sequence). This CDR3 has 16 residues. CDR3 bases: TGTGCCAGTACCCCCTACGGCCCGTCGCAGAACACTGAAGCTTTCTTT. Its translation is CASTPYGPSQNTEAFF.

J is TRBJ1-5 and V is TRBV7-2, with D possibly matching TRBD1 (5 bases). CDR3 length: 16 amino acids. Germline V gene sequence: CDR1 SGHTA, CDR2 FQGNSA. V lost 1 base to trimming and J lost 2 bases, with 12 bases between them. The CDR3 DNA sequence: TGTGCCAGCAGCTTAGGTGGGGGAAGCGGCAATCAGCCCCAGCATTTT. This encodes CASSLGGGSGNQPQHF.

The genes are TRBV7-2 and TRBJ2-1; 10 bases align to TRBD2. J lost 6 bases, V lost 4 bases, and 9 bases had no gene match. The CDR3 sequence is 16 residues long. Germline lookup yields CDR1 SGHTA and CDR2 FQGNSA. The CDR3 nucleotides read TGTGCCAGCAGCTCGATAGCGGGAGGCGGGGGCAATGAGCAGTTCTTC. As protein: CASSSIAGGGGNEQFF.

This clone turned up a few times. V is TRBV2 and J is TRBJ1-2; no clear D. Germline CDR1 SNHLY, CDR2 FYNNEI. The CDR3 is 14 amino acids. The V and J ends lost 4 bases and 6 bases respectively, with 15 bases between them. The chain's CDR3 is CASSGLLGANGYTF. The CDR3 bases are TGTGCCAGCAGTGGACTCTTAGGCGCCAATGGCTACACCTTC.

CDR3 sequence (DNA): TGTGCCAGCAGTTCGCTGGAAGGGAAGACTGAAGCTTTCTTT. It encodes CASSSLEGKTEAFF. V is TRBV28 and J is TRBJ1-1; D uncertain. The CDR3 loop spans 14 amino acids. Per germline, CDR1 MDHEN and CDR2 SYDVKM. V lost 4 bases, J lost 5 bases, and 14 bases lay in between.

The CDR3, as DNA: TGTGCCAGTAGTATGCGGCGACAGATGGAGCTCATGTTCTTT. Translation: CASSMRRQMELMFF. The chain has TRBV19 and TRBJ1-1, with D perhaps TRBD1 (5 bases). CDR3 length equals 14 residues. From germline, CDR1 is LNHDA and CDR2 SQIVND (reference sequence). Trimming stripped 3 bases from V and 14 bases from J, with 22 bases between. The complete variable domain, with remaining parts taken from reference TRBV19 and TRBJ1-1, reads DGGITQSPKYLFRKEGQNVTLSCEQNLNHDAMYWYRQDPGQGLRLIYYSQIVNDFQKGDIAEGYSVSREKKESFPLTVTSAQKNPTAFYLCASSMRRQMELMFFGQGTRLTVV.

V usage is TRBV10-3 and J usage is TRBJ2-7; no firm D call. The CDR3 has 13 residues. Germline CDR1 and CDR2: ENHRY and SYGVKD. Trimming left V 3 bases short and J 1 base short, with 7 bases between. Here the CDR3 reads CAISEVLSYEQYF. CDR3 sequence (DNA): TGTGCCATCAGTGAAGTATTGTCCTACGAGCAGTACTTC.

V gene TRBV5-6 combines with J gene TRBJ1-1; TRBD1 is a possible D gene (6 bases). Trimming removed 0 bases at V and 11 bases at J, with 17 bases between. Germline V CDR1 and CDR2: SGHDT, YYEEEE. The CDR3 sequence is 14 residues long. The CDR3 sequence: CASSLANRVNRAFF. DNA of the CDR3: TGTGCCAGCAGCTTGGCGAACAGGGTGAATAGGGCTTTCTTT.

The rearrangement links TRBV2 to TRBJ2-7; D not resolved. V lost 6 bases and J 2 bases, leaving 8 bases between the germline ends. The CDR3 loop spans 12 amino acids. Germline assignment: CDR1 SNHLY and CDR2 FYNNEI. The CDR3 DNA reads TGTGCCAGCAGATACGGACCCTACGAGCAGTACTTC. Amino acid sequence: CASRYGPYEQYF.

The sample holds one count of this clone. V is TRBV28 and J is TRBJ1-2; 12 bases are shared with TRBD1. Per the germline V gene, CDR1 is MDHEN and CDR2 is SYDVKM. The V segment lost 5 bases and the J segment 7 bases; nucleotides outside the gene matches: 11. CDR3 length equals 16 residues. The CDR3: CASSLGTGGSLLGYTF. The CDR3 DNA sequence: TGTGCCAGCAGTCTTGGGACAGGGGGCTCCCTCCTTGGCTACACCTTC.

The chain is built from TRBV4-1 and TRBJ2-1; 8 bases are shared with TRBD2. Germline CDR1 reads MGHRA; CDR2 reads YSYEKL. V lost 4 bases and J lost 8; bases outside the gene matches: 10. CDR3 size: 15 residues. The CDR3 sequence is CASSLHFSGAYEQFF. As DNA, the CDR3 is TGCGCCAGCAGCCTTCACTTTAGCGGGGCCTATGAGCAGTTCTTC.

The genes are TRBV4-1 and TRBJ2-2, with 12 bases fitting TRBD2. Germline V gene data show CDR1 as MGHRA and CDR2 as YSYEKL. V lost 1 base and J lost 0; bases outside the gene matches: 6. This CDR3 comprises 19 residues. In DNA form, the CDR3 reads TGCGCCAGCAGCCAAGCCGCTAGCGGGAGGGCGGCGAACACCGGGGAGCTGTTTTTT. It codes for CASSQAASGRAANTGELFF.